This T cell receptor beta chain was retrieved from a study of blood T cell repertoires in COVID-19. Study as a whole: The United States, Italy and Spain provided the acute and convalescent COVID-19 samples. Sources were T cells, B-cell-depleted T cells, or PBMCs; the material itself was cDNA or gDNA.

Measured with immunoSEQ multiplex PCR; TCRdb has only the in-frame clones, and not every one. The sample lists 89,000 or so clones; about 85% were seen once. This CDR3 region has 18 residues. Germline trimming cut 1 base from V and 3 bases from J; bases unmatched to any gene: 15. The TCR was taken from a man older than 75 with acute or convalescent COVID-19. Input material: peripheral blood. This rearrangement joins TRBV23-1 to TRBJ2-7; 7 bases are a match to TRBD2. TRBV23-1 is treated as an ORF (open reading frame) with a function not yet certain. As DNA, the CDR3 is TGCGCCAGCAGTCAATTTAGGGCCAGGGCCCGGGACTACTACGAGCAGTACTTC. This encodes CASSQFRARARDYYEQYF.